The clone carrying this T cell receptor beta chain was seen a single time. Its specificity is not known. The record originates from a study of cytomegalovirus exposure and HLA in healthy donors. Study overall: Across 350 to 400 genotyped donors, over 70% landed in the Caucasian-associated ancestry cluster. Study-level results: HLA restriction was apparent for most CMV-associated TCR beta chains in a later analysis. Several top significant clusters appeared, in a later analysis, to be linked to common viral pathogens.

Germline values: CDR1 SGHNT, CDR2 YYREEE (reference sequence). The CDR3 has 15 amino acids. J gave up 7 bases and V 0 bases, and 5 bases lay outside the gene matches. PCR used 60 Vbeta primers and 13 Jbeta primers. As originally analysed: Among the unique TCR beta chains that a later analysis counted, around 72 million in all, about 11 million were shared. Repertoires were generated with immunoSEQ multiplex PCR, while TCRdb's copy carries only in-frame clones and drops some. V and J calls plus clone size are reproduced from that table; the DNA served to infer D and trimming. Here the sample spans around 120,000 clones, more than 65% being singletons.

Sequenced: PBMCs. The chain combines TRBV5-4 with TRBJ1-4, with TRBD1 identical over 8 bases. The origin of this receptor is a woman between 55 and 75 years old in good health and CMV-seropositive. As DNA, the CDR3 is TGTGCCAGCAGCTTGGGGACAGGGCCTTTTGAAAAACTGTTTTTT. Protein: CASSLGTGPFEKLFF. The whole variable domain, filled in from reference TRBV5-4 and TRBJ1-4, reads ETGVTQSPTHLIKTRGQQVTLRCSSQSGHNTVSWYQQALGQGPQFIFQYYREEENGRGNFPPRFSGLQFPNYSSELNVNALELDDSALYLCASSLGTGPFEKLFFGSGTQLSVL.